The clone carrying this T cell receptor beta chain was seen many times. Building of the TCR beta libraries involved iRepertoire HTBI primers and Arm-PCR of CDR3 regions. MiXCR, run by TCRdb on the multiplex PCR reads, gives a single entry per CDR3 protein. The sample has under 450,000 distinct CDR3 sequences, 10% to 15% seen once. The data stem from a study of regulatory T cells in long-lasting Graves disease. This CDR3 is 15 amino acids long. The germline V gene encodes CDR1 MNHEY and CDR2 SMNVEV (reference sequence). Trimming took off 5 bases at V and 4 bases at J, with 18 bases between the two ends. As to time point: newly diagnosed GD, antithyroid drugs for less than 3 months. TCR sequences were obtained from RNA taken from PBMCs. Graves' disease was diagnosed by American Thyroid Association guidelines. A roughly 9-milliliter sample of peripheral blood was drawn into EDTA tubes. The same sample was also studied in work on T cells in Graves' hyperthyroidism and ophthalmopathy.

The chain has TRBV27 and TRBJ2-7; no definite D call. The source is a young woman with Graves disease. The sequencing used peripheral blood mononuclear cells (PBMCs), collected at new diagnosis, from a patient treated with antithyroid drugs. CDR3 DNA sequence: TGTGCCAGCAGTCCCCTCTACGGAAGTCGGTACGAGCAGTACTTC. Translating gives CASSPLYGSRYEQYF.